These T cell receptor beta chains were read from a single sample in a study of cytomegalovirus exposure and HLA in healthy donors. Assay: immunoSEQ multiplex PCR; the TCRdb copy retains only in-frame clones and omits some. The data show about 160,000 clones, with 70% to 85% seen just once and roughly 4.2% held by the top ten. The source material was PBMCs. All receptors derive from a man between 40 and 49 years old in good health and CMV-seronegative. Both conserved end residues are part of each CDR3. The D gene is left open where the match is weak. Clone size is not always given. Where it is, it says once, few, many or a class for expanded clones.

TRBV7-9,-,TRBJ2-4,TRBD2,TGTGCCAGCAGCACCCCGGGAGGGACCAAAAACATTCAGTACTTC,CASSTPGGTKNIQYF
TRBV7-2,-,TRBJ2-7,-,TGTGCCAGCAGCCGAAACCAGAGACAGACTTACGAGCAGTACTTC,CASSRNQRQTYEQYF
TRBV9,-,TRBJ1-1,-,TGTGCCAGCAGCGCCCGAGGCATGAACACTGAAGCTTTCTTT,CASSARGMNTEAFF
TRBV30,once,TRBJ1-1,TRBD1,TGTGCCTTGACCGGGACAGGCATTCCGATGGCTTTCTTT,CALTGTGIPMAFF
TRBV5-6,-,TRBJ1-4,-,TGTGCCAGCAGAAAAACAGGGCCTGTGGGTGAAAAACTGTTTTTT,CASRKTGPVGEKLFF
TRBV29-1,-,TRBJ2-5,TRBD2,TGCAGCGTTGATGTGGCTAGCGGGGCCCAAGAGACCCAGTACTTC,CSVDVASGAQETQYF
TRBV9,-,TRBJ1-4,-,TGTGCCAGCAGCGTAGAAGAGTTGCAGGTACCCCGTAATGAAAAACTGTTTTTT,CASSVEELQVPRNEKLFF
TRBV10-1,few,TRBJ2-5,-,TGCGCCAGCAGCTCCCCGTTTCGAGACAGAAGAGATCAAGAGACCCAGTACTTC,CASSSPFRDRRDQETQYF
TRBV27,-,TRBJ2-1,-,TGTGCCAGCAGTTTTGGACACCGGAATGAGCAGTTCTTC,CASSFGHRNEQFF
TRBV20-1,-,TRBJ2-5,-,TGCAGTGCCCATCAAGAGACCCAGTACTTC,CSAHQETQYF
TRBV6-1,-,TRBJ2-7,-,TGTGCCAGCAGTGGTTATACAGGGACCTACGAGCAGTACTTC,CASSGYTGTYEQYF
TRBV10-3,-,TRBJ2-2,-,TGTGCCATCAAGGGAGCCGGGGAGCTGTTTTTT,CAIKGAGELFF
TRBV29-1,-,TRBJ2-1,TRBD1,TGCAGCGTTGAAAGGGACAGCCCCTACAATGAGCAGTTCTTC,CSVERDSPYNEQFF
TRBV25-1,-,TRBJ1-2,-,TGTGCCAGCAGCGGACAGCTTTATGGCTACACCTTC,CASSGQLYGYTF
TRBV19,-,TRBJ1-1,-,TGTGCCAGCAAAAACCAGATACAGGGAATCAAAGCTTTCTTT,CASKNQIQGIKAFF
TRBV10-1,-,TRBJ1-2,TRBD1,TGCGCCAGCAGCTCAGGGGGCAGGGGTCAATCCAACTATGGCTACACCTTC,CASSSGGRGQSNYGYTF
TRBV18,-,TRBJ1-2,TRBD1,TGTGCCAGCTCACCAGACGGACAGGGGTTTAACTATGGCTACACCTTC,CASSPDGQGFNYGYTF
TRBV6-5,-,TRBJ2-5,-,TGTGCCAGCAGTCTCGACAGGTGGGAGACCCAGTACTTC,CASSLDRWETQYF
TRBV6-5,few,TRBJ1-1,-,TGTGCCAGCAGGATGGGGGCCATGAACACTGAAGCTTTCTTT,CASRMGAMNTEAFF
TRBV27,-,TRBJ2-2,-,TGTGCCAGCTCCGCAGGGACCGGGGAGCTGTTTTTT,CASSAGTGELFF
TRBV5-6,-,TRBJ1-2,TRBD1,TGTGCCAGCAGCCAGTTGACAGGGGAAAATGGCTACACCTTC,CASSQLTGENGYTF
TRBV5-1,once,TRBJ2-1,TRBD2,TGCGCCAGCAGCTTGAATAGCGGGAGATCCAATGAGCAGTTCTTC,CASSLNSGRSNEQFF
TRBV27,-,TRBJ1-2,TRBD1,TGTGCCAGCAGTTCTCAGGGGGCGGGCGTCGGCGGCTACACCTTC,CASSSQGAGVGGYTF
TRBV2,-,TRBJ2-3,TRBD2,TGTGCCAGCACCAAACTAGCGGGGGGGACAGATACGCAGTATTTT,CASTKLAGGTDTQYF
TRBV30,-,TRBJ2-7,TRBD2,TGTGCCTGGAACCCCGGGACTATTTACGAGCAGTACTTC,CAWNPGTIYEQYF
TRBV19,-,TRBJ1-5,-,TGTGCCAGTAGTACCCAGGGGACCAATCAGCCCCAGCATTTT,CASSTQGTNQPQHF
TRBV5-1,-,TRBJ2-3,-,TGCGCCAGCAGCTTAGCTTTTACTAGCACAGATACGCAGTATTTT,CASSLAFTSTDTQYF
TRBV11-2,-,TRBJ2-2,TRBD1,TGTGCCAGCAGCCCGGGACAGCGGACCGGGGAGCTGTTTTTT,CASSPGQRTGELFF
TRBV19,-,TRBJ2-6,-,TGTGCCAGTGCATTGGGAGCTGGGGCCAACGTCCTGACTTTC,CASALGAGANVLTF
TRBV10-3,-,TRBJ2-1,-,TGTGCCATCAGTATGGGGGGCTACAATGAGCAGTTCTTC,CAISMGGYNEQFF
TRBV7-3,-,TRBJ1-2,TRBD1,TGTGCCAGCAGCTTGAGTTCGGGACAGGTGGATGGCTACACCTTC,CASSLSSGQVDGYTF
TRBV5-6,-,TRBJ2-7,TRBD1,TGTGCCAGCAGCTTGGTACAGGGGGCCTACGAGCAGTACTTC,CASSLVQGAYEQYF
TRBV7-2,-,TRBJ2-7,-,TGTGCCAGCAGCTTCCAGGGTTTCTACGAGCAGTACTTC,CASSFQGFYEQYF
TRBV7-9,-,TRBJ1-2,TRBD1,TGTTCCAGCAGCTACTGGACAGGTCAAGCAGGCTACACCTTC,CSSSYWTGQAGYTF
TRBV10-3,-,TRBJ2-3,-,TGTGCCATCACGAGCACAGATACGCAGTATTTT,CAITSTDTQYF
TRBV29-1,-,TRBJ2-1,-,TGCAGCGTTGAAGGGGACTTCAATGAGCAGTTCTTC,CSVEGDFNEQFF
TRBV19,-,TRBJ1-1,TRBD1,TGTGCCAGTAGTAACCGGGACAGGGGGAAAGAAGCTTTCTTT,CASSNRDRGKEAFF
TRBV6-1,once,TRBJ2-1,-,TGTGCCAGCAGCCCCCGGGACATAAACAATGAGCAGTTCTTC,CASSPRDINNEQFF
TRBV9,-,TRBJ2-3,TRBD1,TGTGCCAGCAGCGTCGGACAGGGCACAGATACGCAGTATTTT,CASSVGQGTDTQYF
TRBV6-4,-,TRBJ1-1,-,TGTGCCAGCAGTGACCAGGGGTGGGGGACTGAAGCTTTCTTT,CASSDQGWGTEAFF
TRBV2,-,TRBJ2-3,-,TGTGCCAGCAGTGAAAATGGCCCCACAGATACGCAGTATTTT,CASSENGPTDTQYF
TRBV18,few,TRBJ2-1,-,TGTGCCAGCTCACCGCAGGATTACAATGAGCAGTTCTTC,CASSPQDYNEQFF
TRBV4-3,-,TRBJ1-2,-,TGCGCCAGCAGCCAAGATGGCACCCCGTCCTATGGCTACACCTTC,CASSQDGTPSYGYTF
TRBV2,-,TRBJ2-5,TRBD1,TGTGCCAGCAGATCGACAGGGCAAGAGACCCAGTACTTC,CASRSTGQETQYF
TRBV19,-,TRBJ2-3,TRBD2,TGTGCCAGTAGTATAGTAGCGGGGGCCTTTGGCACAGATACGCAGTATTTT,CASSIVAGAFGTDTQYF
TRBV6-5,-,TRBJ1-4,-,TGTGCCAGCACCCGTAATGAAAAACTGTTTTTT,CASTRNEKLFF
TRBV10-3,-,TRBJ1-1,-,TGTGCCATCAGTGGCGACAAGAACACTGAAGCTTTCTTT,CAISGDKNTEAFF
TRBV5-6,few,TRBJ2-1,-,TGTGCCAGCAGCTTGGGAGCGGTTTACAATGAGCAGTTCTTC,CASSLGAVYNEQFF
TRBV4-3,few,TRBJ1-1,-,TGCGCCAGCAGCCAAGACCCGTCGAACACTGAAGCTTTCTTT,CASSQDPSNTEAFF
TRBV5-1,-,TRBJ1-1,TRBD1,TGCGCCAGCAGCCCGACAGGGCGAACTGAAGCTTTCTTT,CASSPTGRTEAFF